These T cell receptor beta chains were read from a single sample in a study of blood T cells in healthy people across ages. One entry per CDR3 protein results from TCRdb running MiXCR on the 5' RACE reads. Altogether about 640,000 distinct CDR3 sequences are present, roughly 58% being singletons, with the ten largest covering 35% to 40%. The material sequenced was blood. Receptor source: a man aged 55 to 70 in good health. Each CDR3 is given with its conserved first and last residue. D genes are given only for firm matches. Expanded clones are given a class, and other clones once, few, many or no size at all.

j_call d_call v_call clone_size cdr3_aa cdr3_nt
TRBJ2-5 TRBD2 TRBV5-4 . CASRTGTSGGPLQETQYF TGTGCCAGCAGGACCGGGACTAGCGGGGGGCCACTCCAAGAGACCCAGTACTTC
TRBJ2-7 . TRBV6-1 once CASSEARTSHEQYF TGTGCCAGCAGTGAAGCCCGGACGAGCCACGAGCAGTACTTC
TRBJ2-7 TRBD2 TRBV10-3 . CAIRASGGTYEQYF TGTGCCATCAGAGCTAGCGGGGGGACCTACGAGCAGTACTTC
TRBJ1-5 . TRBV20-1 . CSARGGGLGNQPQHF TGCAGTGCTAGAGGTGGGGGCCTTGGCAATCAGCCCCAGCATTTT
TRBJ2-7 . TRBV29-1 . CSVVRSGGEQYF TGCAGCGTCGTCCGGTCGGGTGGCGAGCAGTACTTC
TRBJ1-2 TRBD1 TRBV12-3/TRBV12-4 few CASSLRTGVRYTF TGTGCCAGCAGTCTACGGACAGGGGTTCGCTACACCTTC
TRBJ2-1 TRBD1 TRBV2 . CASRRDRAGYDEQFF TGTGCCAGCAGGCGGGACAGGGCAGGCTACGATGAGCAGTTCTTC
TRBJ2-5 . TRBV24-1 . CATSDSGVATIQETQYF TGTGCCACCAGTGATTCAGGGGTAGCGACCATACAAGAGACCCAGTACTTC
TRBJ2-5 . TRBV21-1 few CASSDEAGGRETQYF TGTGCCAGCAGCGATGAAGCGGGGGGGCGAGAGACCCAGTACTTC
TRBJ1-1 . TRBV7-9 once CASSSRGREEAFF TGTGCCAGCAGCTCCCGGGGCAGGGAGGAAGCTTTCTTT
TRBJ2-1 TRBD1 TRBV20-1 . CSARSDRGRRFF TGCAGTGCTAGATCGGACAGGGGGCGTAGGTTCTTC
TRBJ2-7 . TRBV5-1 few CASSLFTRGRTVSYEQYF TGCGCCAGCAGCTTGTTTACGCGGGGTCGGACAGTCTCCTACGAGCAGTACTTC
TRBJ1-3 . TRBV7-8 . CASSSGGLKNSGNTIYF TGTGCCAGCAGCTCGGGGGGGCTTAAGAATTCTGGAAACACCATATATTTT
TRBJ1-5 . TRBV20-1 . CSARALFNGVSNQPQHF TGCAGTGCTAGAGCCCTTTTTAACGGGGTGAGCAATCAGCCCCAGCATTTT
TRBJ2-5 TRBD2 TRBV27 . CASSLWGLAGQQYF TGTGCCAGCAGTTTATGGGGACTAGCGGGACAGCAGTACTTC
TRBJ2-5 TRBD2 TRBV6-5 . CASQLSGGINEQYF TGTGCCAGCCAACTCAGCGGGGGTATCAATGAGCAGTACTTC
TRBJ1-2 . TRBV18 few CASSSTAGGRNYGYTF TGTGCCAGCTCGTCGACCGCGGGGGGGAGGAACTATGGCTACACCTTC
TRBJ2-7 . TRBV5-1 . CASTRGRDTTYEQYF TGCGCCAGCACCCGCGGCAGGGACACGACCTACGAGCAGTACTTC
TRBJ2-1 . TRBV5-1 . CASNLGARAQDNEQFF TGCGCCAGCAACCTTGGTGCGCGGGCGCAGGACAATGAGCAGTTCTTC
TRBJ2-4 TRBD1 TRBV4-1 . CASSPRDRVAKNIQYF TGCGCCAGCAGCCCTCGGGACAGGGTAGCCAAAAACATTCAGTACTTC
TRBJ2-5 . TRBV20-1 . CSAGEQGIGETQYF TGCAGTGCTGGGGAACAGGGTATTGGAGAGACCCAGTACTTC
TRBJ2-3 . TRBV20-1 . CSAPGDFGTDTQYF TGCAGTGCTCCAGGGGACTTCGGCACAGATACGCAGTATTTT
TRBJ2-2 . TRBV14 . CASSQVPGTSFLLRELFF TGTGCCAGCAGCCAAGTTCCCGGGACTTCATTTCTTTTGCGGGAGCTGTTTTTT
TRBJ2-1 TRBD1 TRBV2 many CASRVRGLIDEQFF TGTGCCAGCAGAGTCAGGGGGCTTATCGATGAGCAGTTCTTC
TRBJ2-5 TRBD2 TRBV7-2 . CASSRSSSGVETQYF TGTGCCAGCAGCCGTTCCTCCAGCGGGGTAGAGACCCAGTACTTC
TRBJ2-1 TRBD1 TRBV18 once CASSSRDRAAGEQFF TGTGCCAGCTCATCACGGGACAGGGCCGCGGGTGAGCAGTTCTTC
TRBJ2-2 TRBD2 TRBV20-1 . CSARDRGGAAGELFF TGCAGTGCTAGAGATCGGGGGGGGGCCGCCGGGGAGCTGTTTTTT
TRBJ2-1 TRBD2 TRBV20-1 . CSARTSGGGSSYNEQFF TGCAGTGCAAGGACTAGCGGGGGGGGGAGCTCCTACAATGAGCAGTTCTTC
TRBJ1-2 . TRBV12-3/TRBV12-4 . CASSLGATYGYTF TGTGCCAGCAGTTTAGGCGCCACCTATGGCTACACCTTC
TRBJ1-1 . TRBV6-5 few CASRRTTEAFF TGTGCCAGCAGGAGGACGACTGAAGCTTTCTTT
TRBJ2-4 . TRBV6-5 few CASSSLLGKNIQYF TGTGCCAGCAGCAGCCTTTTGGGCAAAAACATTCAGTACTTC
TRBJ2-3 . TRBV12-3/TRBV12-4 many CASSLGRGGTDTQYF TGTGCCAGCAGCCTAGGAAGGGGAGGCACAGATACGCAGTATTTT
TRBJ2-5 . TRBV20-1 . CSARDAGGLETQYF TGCAGTGCTAGAGATGCTGGGGGGCTAGAGACCCAGTACTTC
TRBJ2-2 TRBD1 TRBV15 few CATSRDRGTGELFF TGTGCCACCTCCCGGGACAGGGGTACCGGGGAGCTGTTTTTT
TRBJ1-1 . TRBV29-1 few CSASQGKGTEAFF TGCAGCGCCTCACAGGGCAAGGGGACTGAAGCTTTCTTT
TRBJ2-7 . TRBV9 few CASSTRPSYEQYF TGTGCCAGCAGTACAAGACCCTCCTACGAGCAGTACTTC
TRBJ1-4 . TRBV15 once CATSRDARNNEKLFF TGTGCCACCAGCAGAGATGCCCGAAACAATGAAAAACTATTTTTT
TRBJ2-3 TRBD1 TRBV7-9 . CASSSHRGTLVTDTQYF TGTGCCAGCAGCTCACACAGGGGGACCCTCGTCACAGATACGCAGTATTTT
TRBJ2-5 . TRBV28 many CASSLLAGKVQETQYF TGTGCCAGCAGTTTACTTGCAGGGAAGGTTCAAGAGACCCAGTACTTC
TRBJ1-5 . TRBV7-9 . CASSLDAGNQPQHF TGTGCCAGCAGCTTAGATGCGGGAAATCAGCCCCAGCATTTT
TRBJ2-3 . TRBV10-1 . CASSDHSGITDTQYF TGCGCCAGCAGTGACCATAGCGGAATCACAGATACGCAGTATTTT